Below, 17 T cell receptor beta chains from the same sample are listed, as sequenced in a study of blood T cell repertoires in COVID-19. Data came from immunoSEQ multiplex PCR; TCRdb stores just in-frame clones and leaves some out. The repertoire holds tens of thousands of clones, approximately 79% seen once, with 12% in the top ten. The sequenced sample was peripheral blood. These receptors came from a human donor in a cohort sampled during active COVID-19.

The chain carries TRBV10-1 and TRBJ1-1; D remains ambiguous. The CDR3 consists of 12 residues. In germline, CDR1 is WNHNN, CDR2 SYGVQD (reference sequence). V was shortened by 4 bases and J by 0 bases, with 3 bases between the two germline ends. The CDR3 sequence is CASSAVNTEAFF. The CDR3 bases are TGCGCCAGCAGTGCCGTGAACACTGAAGCTTTCTTT.

The chain couples TRBV29-1 to TRBJ2-5; 7 bases are shared with TRBD1. The CDR3 covers 13 residues. Trimming cost V 8 bases and J 2 bases; bases outside gene matches: 8. CDR1 and CDR2 from the germline V gene are SQVTM and ANQGSEA. For the CDR3, the DNA is TGCAGCCCCCTCGAGGGGGCTCAAGAGACCCAGTACTTC. It specifies CSPLEGAQETQYF.

The V and J genes are TRBV4-2 and TRBJ2-6; 12 bases fit TRBD1. The trim removed 4 bases at V and 1 base at J, leaving 11 bases unmatched. Germline V gene data show CDR1 as LGHNA and CDR2 as YNFKEQ. This CDR3 comprises 20 residues. As DNA, the CDR3 is TGTGCCAGCAGCCGGAGGGTCCCGGGACAGGGGGCTTCTGGGGCCAACGTCCTGACTTTC. Its translation: CASSRRVPGQGASGANVLTF.

The rearrangement uses TRBV27 and TRBJ1-2; D ambiguous. This CDR3 is built from 16 residues. The ends were cut back, 3 bases at V and 3 bases at J, with 17 bases in the middle. Germline V lookup: CDR1 MNHEY, CDR2 SMNVEV (reference sequence). CDR3 sequence reads: CASSFEHPAAYYGYTF. The CDR3 DNA is TGTGCCAGCAGTTTCGAACATCCTGCCGCTTACTATGGCTACACCTTC.

This clone rates as medium-sized. This rearrangement joins TRBV27 to TRBJ2-7, with 7 bases lining up with TRBD1. Trimming took 6 bases from V and 0 from J; bases not matched to a gene: 8. The CDR3 contains 15 residues. Germline V gene sequence: CDR1 MNHEY, CDR2 SMNVEV (reference sequence). The CDR3, as DNA: TGTGCCAGCAGGGCGACAGGGATGGGCTCCTACGAGCAGTACTTC. This sequence encodes CASRATGMGSYEQYF.

This clone was picked up a small number of times. V and J are TRBV9 and TRBJ2-7; 9 bases agree with TRBD2. CDR3 size: 15 residues. Per the germline V gene, CDR1 is SGDLS and CDR2 is YYNGEE. V trimming: 0 bases; J trimming: 6 bases; junction bases outside the gene matches: 7. The DNA for the CDR3 is TGTGCCAGCAGCGTAGACGGGACTAGCTCGGGCGAGCAGTACTTC. As protein: CASSVDGTSSGEQYF.

The chain employs TRBV9 and TRBJ1-1, with a tentative D call TRBD1 (6 bases). This CDR3 has 16 amino acids. Germline V gives CDR1 SGDLS, CDR2 YYNGEE. The V gene lost 0 bases and the J gene lost 5 bases, with 17 bases spanning the gap. The CDR3 spells CASSVDVGGMRTEAFF. Written as DNA, the CDR3 is TGTGCCAGCAGCGTAGACGTAGGGGGAATGAGGACTGAAGCTTTCTTT.

The rearrangement joins TRBV7-2 to TRBJ2-5; D might be TRBD2 (5 bases). V shed 5 bases and J shed 4 bases, with 14 bases lying between them. CDR1 SGHTA and CDR2 FQGNSA come from the germline V gene. This CDR3 is built from 14 residues. CDR3 DNA: TGTGCCAGCAGCGCAGGAGGAGGAAGAGAGACCCAGTACTTC. It translates to CASSAGGGRETQYF.

The rearrangement uses TRBV13 and TRBJ2-7, with 13 positions matching TRBD2. Germline CDR1 PRHDT, CDR2 FYEKMQ (reference sequence). V was clipped by 5 bases and J by 3 bases; unmatched bases: 7. The CDR3 loop spans 16 amino acids. In nucleotides, the CDR3 is TGTGCCAGCAGCGACTGGACTAGCGGGAGCCTCTACGAGCAGTACTTC. Translating it yields CASSDWTSGSLYEQYF. The full variable domain, rest sourced from reference TRBV13 and TRBJ2-7, is AAGVIQSPRHLIKEKRETATLKCYPIPRHDTVYWYQQGPGQDPQFLISFYEKMQSDKGSIPDRFSAQQFSDYHSELNMSSLELGDSALYFCASSDWTSGSLYEQYFGPGTRLTVT.

J is TRBJ2-7 and V is TRBV11-2, with 7 bases fitting TRBD2. The V gene end was trimmed by 3 bases and the J gene end by 1 base; junction bases not matched to a gene: 3. The CDR3 loop spans 14 amino acids. Germline V gene sequence: CDR1 SGHAT, CDR2 FQNNGV. The CDR3 loop is CASSLVAGSYEQYF. DNA for the CDR3: TGTGCCAGCAGCTTGGTAGCGGGTTCCTACGAGCAGTACTTC.

As to this clone: Different DNA sequences within this sample yield the same CDR3. This chain joins TRBV19 and TRBJ1-3, with no clear D. V lost 3 bases and J lost 3, with 6 bases in between. The CDR3 is 13 residues long. Germline V gene sequence: CDR1 LNHDA, CDR2 SQIVND (reference sequence). The CDR3 region is CASSISSGNTIYF. CDR3 bases: TGTGCCAGTAGTATTTCTAGTGGAAACACCATATATTTT.

V gene TRBV15 combines with J gene TRBJ2-7; TRBD2 matches 13 bases. CDR1 and CDR2 from the germline V gene are LNHNV and YYDKDF (reference sequence). The junction had 9 bases not matched to a gene; V was cut back by 5 bases and J by 2 bases. CDR3 length: 17 residues. The CDR3 sequence: CATSGPGTSGITYEQYF. The CDR3 DNA follows: TGTGCCACCAGCGGTCCCGGGACTAGCGGGATCACCTACGAGCAGTACTTC. Full variable domain (outside the CDR3, taken from reference TRBV15 and TRBJ2-7): DAMVIQNPRYQVTQFGKPVTLSCSQTLNHNVMYWYQQKSSQAPKLLFHYYDKDFNNEADTPDNFQSRRPNTSFCFLDIRSPGLGDTAMYLCATSGPGTSGITYEQYFGPGTRLTVT.

The gene calls are TRBV4-2 and TRBJ2-7; no clear D. The CDR3 is made up of 16 amino acids. The germline V gene encodes CDR1 LGHNA and CDR2 YNFKEQ. V was pared by 3 bases and J by 0 bases, with 15 bases between. CDR3 sequence reads: CASSQEFSESSYEQYF. The DNA of the CDR3 is TGTGCCAGCAGCCAGGAATTCAGCGAGAGCTCCTACGAGCAGTACTTC.

This chain connects TRBV2 to TRBJ2-7, with TRBD1 matching 9 bases. V lost 6 bases and J lost 4; bases outside the gene matches: 4. This CDR3 contains 13 residues. Germline V CDR1 and CDR2: SNHLY, FYNNEI. The CDR3 coding sequence is TGTGCCAGCAGGGACAGGGGAGGTTACGAGCAGTACTTC. It specifies CASRDRGGYEQYF.

This chain links TRBV25-1 with TRBJ2-1, with D tentatively TRBD2 (5 bases). The V and J ends lost 3 bases and 5 bases respectively, with 11 bases between them. Germline CDR1 MGHDK, CDR2 SYGVNS. The CDR3 runs 14 residues. This CDR3 reads CASSDGNGNNEQFF. CDR3 coding DNA: TGTGCCAGCAGTGACGGGAATGGAAACAATGAGCAGTTCTTC.

This clone has a single count. V and J are TRBV7-2 and TRBJ1-5; D possibly corresponds to TRBD1 (5 bases). The length of the CDR3 is 16 residues. In germline, CDR1 is SGHTA, CDR2 FQGNSA. The V end lost 1 base, the J end lost 1 base, and 11 bases lay between the germline ends. The CDR3 nucleotides are TGTGCCAGCAGCTTAGTTCCGGGGGGAAGCAATCAGCCCCAGCATTTT. This codes for CASSLVPGGSNQPQHF.

The V gene is TRBV6-2 or TRBV6-3, the J gene TRBJ2-1; D is uncertain. Trimming stripped 2 bases from V and 6 bases from J, with 23 bases between. The CDR3 covers 18 residues. Germline V gives CDR1 MNHEY, CDR2 SVGEGT. The CDR3 sequence: CASSYPWRWKGSGNEQFF. DNA of the CDR3: TGTGCCAGCAGTTACCCATGGAGATGGAAAGGATCTGGCAATGAGCAGTTCTTC.